This TCR beta chain was profiled in a study of blood T cell repertoires in COVID-19. In the study overall: Researchers got acute and convalescent COVID-19 samples from the United States, Italy and Spain. The analysed material was cDNA or gDNA that came from T cells, B-cell-depleted T cells, or PBMCs.

Participant reports of clinical history set cohort assignment. This clone has just one count. CDR1 is KGHSH and CDR2 is LQKENI in the germline V gene. This CDR3 comprises 17 residues. The junction had 10 bases not matched to a gene; V was cut back by 3 bases and J by 0 bases. Produced via immunoSEQ multiplex PCR; TCRdb's table is partial and in-frame only. Among around 190,000 clones listed, around 82% were seen once. The V call is TRBV18, the J call TRBJ1-2, with 7 bases that match TRBD1. The sequenced sample was PBMCs or T cells enriched from blood (not recorded which). This clonotype was sampled from a woman between 45 and 65 years old with acute COVID-19. For the CDR3, the DNA is TGTGCCAGCTCACCGTACCAGGGACAGTCCTCTAACTATGGCTACACCTTC. Translated, it gives CASSPYQGQSSNYGYTF.